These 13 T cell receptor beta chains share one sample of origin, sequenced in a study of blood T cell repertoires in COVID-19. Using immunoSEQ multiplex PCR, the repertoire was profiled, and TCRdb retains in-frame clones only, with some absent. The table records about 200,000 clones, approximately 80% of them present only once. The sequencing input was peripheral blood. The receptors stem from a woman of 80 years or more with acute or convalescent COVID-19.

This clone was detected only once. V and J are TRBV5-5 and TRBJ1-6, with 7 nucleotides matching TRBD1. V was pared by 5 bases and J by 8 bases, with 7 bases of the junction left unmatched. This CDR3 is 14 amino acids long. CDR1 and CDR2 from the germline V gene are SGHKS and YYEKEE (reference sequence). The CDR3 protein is CASRWEGGDSPLHF. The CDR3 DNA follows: TGTGCCAGCAGGTGGGAAGGGGGCGATTCACCCCTCCACTTT.

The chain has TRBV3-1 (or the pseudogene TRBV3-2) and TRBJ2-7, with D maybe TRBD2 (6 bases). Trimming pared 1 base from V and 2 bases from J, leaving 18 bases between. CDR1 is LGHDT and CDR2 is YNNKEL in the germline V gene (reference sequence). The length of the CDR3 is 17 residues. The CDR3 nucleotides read TGTGCCAGCAGCCAAGTAATGTCGGGGGAAAGCCCCTACGAGCAGTACTTC. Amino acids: CASSQVMSGESPYEQYF.

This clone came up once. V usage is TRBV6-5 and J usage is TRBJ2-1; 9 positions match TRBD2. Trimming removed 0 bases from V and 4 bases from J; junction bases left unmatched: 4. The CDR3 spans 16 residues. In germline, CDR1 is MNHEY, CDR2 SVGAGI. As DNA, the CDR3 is TGTGCCAGCAGTTACTCCGGGACTAGCAGATACAATGAGCAGTTCTTC. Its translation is CASSYSGTSRYNEQFF.

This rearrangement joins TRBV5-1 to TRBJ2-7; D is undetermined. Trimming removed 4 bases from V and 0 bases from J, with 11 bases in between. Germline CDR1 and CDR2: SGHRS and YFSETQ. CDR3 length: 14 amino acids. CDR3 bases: TGCGCCAGCAGCGACCAGGATTACTCCTACGAGCAGTACTTC. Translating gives CASSDQDYSYEQYF.

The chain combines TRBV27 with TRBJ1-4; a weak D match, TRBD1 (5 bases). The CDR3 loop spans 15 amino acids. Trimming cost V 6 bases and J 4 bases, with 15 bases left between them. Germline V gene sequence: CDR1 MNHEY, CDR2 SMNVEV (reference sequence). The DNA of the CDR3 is TGTGCCAGCAGGTCCGTCAGGGCTTATAATGAAAAACTGTTTTTT. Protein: CASRSVRAYNEKLFF.

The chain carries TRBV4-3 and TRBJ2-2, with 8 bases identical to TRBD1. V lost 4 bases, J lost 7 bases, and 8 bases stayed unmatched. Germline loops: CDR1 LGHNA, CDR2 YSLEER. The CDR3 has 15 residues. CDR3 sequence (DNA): TGCGCCAGCAGCCCCATGATTGGACAGGGCGGGGAGCTGTTTTTT. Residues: CASSPMIGQGGELFF.

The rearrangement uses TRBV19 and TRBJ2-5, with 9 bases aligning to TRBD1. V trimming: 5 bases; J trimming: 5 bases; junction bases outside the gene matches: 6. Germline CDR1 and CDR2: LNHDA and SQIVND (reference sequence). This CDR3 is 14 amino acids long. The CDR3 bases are TGTGCCAGTAGTGTGGACAGGGGCCGGGAGACCCAGTACTTC. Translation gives CASSVDRGRETQYF.

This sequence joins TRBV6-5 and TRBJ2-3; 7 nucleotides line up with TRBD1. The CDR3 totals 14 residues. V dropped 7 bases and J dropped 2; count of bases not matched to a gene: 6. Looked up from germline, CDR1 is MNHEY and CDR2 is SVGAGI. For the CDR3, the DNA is TGTGCCAGCACCCCGACAGGGATCACAGATACGCAGTATTTT. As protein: CASTPTGITDTQYF.

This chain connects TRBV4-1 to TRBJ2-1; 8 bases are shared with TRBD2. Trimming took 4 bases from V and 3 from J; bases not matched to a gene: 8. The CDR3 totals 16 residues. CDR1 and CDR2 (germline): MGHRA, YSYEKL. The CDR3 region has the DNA TGCGCCAGCAGCCGGATGTTAAGCGGGGGCTACAATGAGCAGTTCTTC. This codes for CASSRMLSGGYNEQFF.

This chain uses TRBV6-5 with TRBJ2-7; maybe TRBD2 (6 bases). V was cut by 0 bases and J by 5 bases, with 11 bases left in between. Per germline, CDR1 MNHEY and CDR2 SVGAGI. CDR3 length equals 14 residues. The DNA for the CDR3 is TGTGCCAGCAGTTACTCGGGGAGGACAAACGAGCAGTACTTC. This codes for CASSYSGRTNEQYF.

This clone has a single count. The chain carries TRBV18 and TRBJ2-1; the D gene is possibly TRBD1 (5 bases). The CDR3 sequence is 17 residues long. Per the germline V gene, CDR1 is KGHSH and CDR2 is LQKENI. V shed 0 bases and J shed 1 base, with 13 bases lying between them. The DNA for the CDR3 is TGTGCCAGCTCACCACCCCCCGCAGGGAATTCCTACAATGAGCAGTTCTTC. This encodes CASSPPPAGNSYNEQFF.

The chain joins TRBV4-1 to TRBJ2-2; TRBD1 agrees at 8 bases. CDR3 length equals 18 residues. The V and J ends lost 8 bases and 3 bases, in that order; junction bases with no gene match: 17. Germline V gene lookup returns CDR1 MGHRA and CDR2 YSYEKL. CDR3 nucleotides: TGCGCCAGCGGGTTTAGATCGCGGCAGGGGGCGGACACCGGGGAGCTGTTTTTT. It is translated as CASGFRSRQGADTGELFF.

The CDR3 DNA sequence: TGTGCCGGCCCTGACCCGGGCCCCTGGGAGGAAAACACCATATATTTT. It specifies CAGPDPGPWEENTIYF. The chain combines TRBV7-2 with TRBJ1-3; the D is unclear. Trimming left V 11 bases short and J 6 bases short, with 26 bases between. The CDR3 is 16 amino acids. The germline gives CDR1 SGHTA, CDR2 FQGNSA.